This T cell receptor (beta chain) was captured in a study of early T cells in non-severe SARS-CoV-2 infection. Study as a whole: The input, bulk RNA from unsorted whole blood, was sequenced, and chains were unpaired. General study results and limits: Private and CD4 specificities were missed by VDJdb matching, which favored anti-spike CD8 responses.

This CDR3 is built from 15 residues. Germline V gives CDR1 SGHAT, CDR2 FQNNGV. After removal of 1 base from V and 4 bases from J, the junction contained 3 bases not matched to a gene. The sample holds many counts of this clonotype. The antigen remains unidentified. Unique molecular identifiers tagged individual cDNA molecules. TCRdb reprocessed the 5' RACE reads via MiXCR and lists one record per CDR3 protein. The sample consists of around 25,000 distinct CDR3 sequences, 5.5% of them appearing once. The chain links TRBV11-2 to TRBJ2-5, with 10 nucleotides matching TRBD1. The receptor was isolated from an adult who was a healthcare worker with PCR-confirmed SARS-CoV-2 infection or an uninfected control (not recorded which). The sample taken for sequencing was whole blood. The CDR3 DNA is TGTGCCAGCAGCTTAGGGGGACAGGGGTTAGAGACCCAGTACTTC. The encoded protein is CASSLGGQGLETQYF.